These 13 T cell receptor beta chains were all obtained from the same sample, sequenced in a study of Tregs in tolerant kidney transplant recipients. Using immunoSEQ multiplex PCR, the repertoire was profiled, and TCRdb retains in-frame clones only, with some absent. Of roughly 80,000 clones in the sample, roughly 90% were seen once. Sequencing used Tregs from blood, obtained before the transplant. All receptors come from a human donor who received a combined kidney and bone marrow transplant.

J is TRBJ2-7 and V is TRBV6-6; D may match TRBD1 or TRBD2 (6 bases each). The CDR3 spans 14 residues. The germline CDR1 and CDR2 sequences are MNHNY and SVGAGI (reference sequence). Trimming removed 6 bases at V and 3 bases at J, with 15 bases between. In nucleotides, the CDR3 is TGTGCCAGCAGCCTGGGGGGCATGATCTACGAGCAGTACTTC. This codes for CASSLGGMIYEQYF.

The chain combines TRBV27 with TRBJ2-3, with 10 bases aligning to TRBD2. Germline V lookup: CDR1 MNHEY, CDR2 SMNVEV (reference sequence). V trimming: 3 bases; J trimming: 4 bases; junction bases outside the gene matches: 7. CDR3 length equals 16 residues. The CDR3 protein is CASSFILAGVPDTQYF. The CDR3 nucleotides are TGTGCCAGCAGTTTTATCCTAGCGGGAGTCCCAGATACGCAGTATTTT.

V usage is TRBV6-1 and J usage is TRBJ2-7, with TRBD1 matching over 8 bases. This CDR3 spans 14 amino acids. Looked up from germline, CDR1 is MNHNS and CDR2 is SASEGT. V was clipped by 6 bases and J by 0 bases; unmatched bases: 4. CDR3 residues: CASREQGDSYEQYF. In nucleotides, the CDR3 is TGTGCCAGCAGAGAACAGGGGGACTCCTACGAGCAGTACTTC.

In this sample, this clone turned up once. The V and J genes are TRBV28 and TRBJ1-4; D unclear. Trimming removed 6 bases from V and 3 bases from J, with 14 bases in between. This CDR3 spans 15 amino acids. From germline, CDR1 is MDHEN and CDR2 SYDVKM. CDR3 amino acids: CASSGGGRANEKLFF. DNA for the CDR3: TGTGCCAGCAGCGGTGGAGGGAGGGCTAATGAAAAACTGTTTTTT. The variable domain in full, completed from reference TRBV28 and TRBJ1-4, reads DVKVTQSSRYLVKRTGEKVFLECVQDMDHENMFWYRQDPGLGLRLIYFSYDVKMKEKGDIPEGYSVSREKKERFSLILESASTNQTSMYLCASSGGGRANEKLFFGSGTQLSVL.

The V gene is TRBV28, the J gene TRBJ2-2, with no clear D. The CDR3 has 13 amino acids. Germline lookup yields CDR1 MDHEN and CDR2 SYDVKM. Trimming took off 8 bases at V and 0 bases at J, with 7 bases between the two ends. The DNA of the CDR3 is TGTGCCAGCGATGGAGCGAACACCGGGGAGCTGTTTTTT. This encodes CASDGANTGELFF.

V and J are TRBV28 and TRBJ2-7; 12 bases are shared with TRBD2. The V gene end was trimmed by 3 bases and the J gene end by 2 bases; junction bases not matched to a gene: 11. The germline V gene encodes CDR1 MDHEN and CDR2 SYDVKM. The CDR3 contains 18 residues. The CDR3 DNA reads as TGTGCCAGCAGTTTTACCTGGGCCGGACTAGCGGGGACCTACGAGCAGTACTTC. Its protein product is CASSFTWAGLAGTYEQYF.

The chain employs TRBV5-6 and TRBJ2-7; 10 bases are a match to TRBD2. The J segment lost 2 bases and the V segment lost 4 bases, leaving 6 bases of the junction unmatched. CDR3 length equals 15 residues. Germline assignment: CDR1 SGHDT and CDR2 YYEEEE. The CDR3: CASSVLAGEAYEQYF. DNA for the CDR3: TGTGCCAGCAGCGTTCTAGCGGGAGAGGCCTACGAGCAGTACTTC.

The chain couples TRBV14 to TRBJ2-3; tentative D call: TRBD2 (6 bases). The CDR3 is 17 residues long. Per germline, CDR1 SGHDN and CDR2 FVKESK. Trimming pared 0 bases from V and 3 bases from J, leaving 16 bases between. The CDR3 DNA is TGTGCCAGCAGCCAAGAATGGACTACTCTCCGAACAGATACGCAGTATTTT. Protein product: CASSQEWTTLRTDTQYF.

The V gene is TRBV7-2, the J gene TRBJ2-7; 14 positions agree with TRBD2. Germline CDR1 is SGHTA and CDR2 is FQGNSA. Trimming removed 4 bases from V and 5 bases from J; junction bases left unmatched: 13. This CDR3 spans 18 amino acids. In nucleotides, the CDR3 is TGTGCCAGCAGCTCCCACCCGGGACTAGCGGGAGCTGATAACGAGCAGTACTTC. The encoded protein is CASSSHPGLAGADNEQYF.

V gene TRBV6-5 combines with J gene TRBJ1-2; D is unresolved. CDR3 length: 14 amino acids. Trimming pared 2 bases from V and 5 bases from J, leaving 12 bases between. The germline V gene has CDR1 MNHEY and CDR2 SVGAGI. The CDR3 sequence: CASSYRPESYGYTF. DNA for the CDR3: TGTGCCAGCAGTTACCGGCCTGAGAGTTATGGCTACACCTTC.

This chain links TRBV19 with TRBJ2-1; 16 positions agree with TRBD2. In germline, CDR1 is LNHDA, CDR2 SQIVND (reference sequence). CDR3 length: 19 amino acids. V gave up 7 bases and J gave up 2 bases; unmatched junction bases: 11. The CDR3 DNA sequence: TGTGCCAGTACCAATGGGGGACTAGCGGGAGGGAACCCCTACAATGAGCAGTTCTTC. Translation gives CASTNGGLAGGNPYNEQFF.

The chain has TRBV4-1 and TRBJ2-4; D uncertain. In germline, CDR1 is MGHRA, CDR2 YSYEKL. This CDR3 comprises 13 residues. Trimming removed 8 bases from V and 1 base from J, with 9 bases in between. CDR3 sequence: CASVDSAKNIQYF. The CDR3, as DNA: TGCGCCAGCGTAGATTCGGCCAAAAACATTCAGTACTTC.

This chain uses TRBV4-3 with TRBJ2-3; 15 nucleotides match TRBD2. The CDR3 has 17 amino acids. The V and J ends lost 3 bases and 4 bases, in that order; junction bases with no gene match: 5. Germline values: CDR1 LGHNA, CDR2 YSLEER. This CDR3 reads CASSHRTSGRVADTQYF. CDR3 bases: TGCGCCAGCAGCCACAGGACTAGCGGGAGGGTAGCAGATACGCAGTATTTT.